This T cell receptor (beta chain) emerged from a study of blood T cell repertoires in COVID-19. This CDR3 comprises 13 residues. Germline V lookup: CDR1 SNHLY, CDR2 FYNNEI. With V trimmed by 6 bases and J by 9 bases, 10 bases remained unmatched. Repertoires were generated with immunoSEQ multiplex PCR, while TCRdb's copy carries only in-frame clones and drops some. The top ten clones hold 1.5% to 2% of a sample with about 130,000 clones, nearly 70% of them seen once. This sequence originates from a woman in her seventies with acute or convalescent COVID-19. The chain joins TRBV2 to TRBJ1-1; TRBD1 matches at 7 bases. Material: peripheral blood. CDR3 nucleotide sequence: TGTGCCAGCAGAAGGGACAGTTCTACCCAAGCTTTCTTT. Encoded protein: CASRRDSSTQAFF.